A selection of T cell receptor beta chains follows, all from one sample in a study of OX40 agonist ivuxolimab in advanced cancers. The data were produced by immunoSEQ multiplex PCR, yet TCRdb's version contains in-frame clones alone and is incomplete. The sample has some 58,000 clones; about nine tenths are singletons. The sample in question was CD4+ or CD8+ T cells sorted from blood, obtained in a trial of the OX40 agonist ivuxolimab. Every receptor here comes from an adult with an advanced solid tumor such as melanoma, head and neck, liver or kidney cancer. The CDR3 runs from the conserved cysteine through the conserved F or W. D genes are given only for firm matches. Some rows have no size entry. The others give once, few or many, or a class for an expanded clone.

cdr3_nt | cdr3_aa | v_call | d_call | j_call | clone_size
TGTGCCAGCAGTGAACCAGGGTCTCGCACTGAAGCTTTCTTT | CASSEPGSRTEAFF | TRBV6-1 | . | TRBJ1-1 | .
TGTGCCTGGAGTGTGAAGCTCTCCTATAATTCACCCCTCCACTTT | CAWSVKLSYNSPLHF | TRBV30 | . | TRBJ1-6 | .
TGTGCCAGCAGCTGGGGACAGGGGGATCAGCCCCAGCATTTT | CASSWGQGDQPQHF | TRBV7-9 | TRBD1 | TRBJ1-5 | .
TGTGCCAGCCTCGCGCAGGGGGGTGAAAAACTGTTTTTT | CASLAQGGEKLFF | TRBV6-1 | TRBD1 | TRBJ1-4 | .
TGTGCCAGCAGTTTAGGGCAGGGGAGCAACTATGGCTACACCTTC | CASSLGQGSNYGYTF | TRBV28 | . | TRBJ1-2 | .
TGTGCCAGCAGAGGGACAAAGGGCTGGCCCCAGCATTTT | CASRGTKGWPQHF | TRBV28 | . | TRBJ1-5 | .
TGCGCCAGCAGCTTGGTTCTGAACACTGAAGCTTTCTTT | CASSLVLNTEAFF | TRBV5-1 | . | TRBJ1-1 | .
TGCGCCAGCAGTGAGACCGCGCACAGCACAGATACGCAGTATTTT | CASSETAHSTDTQYF | TRBV10-1 | . | TRBJ2-3 | .
TGTGCCAGCAGTGAAGAGGGGACAGGGTTCAATGAGCAGTTCTTC | CASSEEGTGFNEQFF | TRBV2 | TRBD1 | TRBJ2-1 | .
TGTGCCAGCAGGGGGGTGGGACAGGTCCGCGGTGGCTACACCTTC | CASRGVGQVRGGYTF | TRBV6-4 | TRBD1 | TRBJ1-2 | .
TGTGCCAGTAGTGGTCCTGTTAATGAAAAACTGTTTTTT | CASSGPVNEKLFF | TRBV19 | . | TRBJ1-4 | .
TGTGCCAGCAGCGCCGTGTTGGGGGTCGGTGAGCAGTACTTC | CASSAVLGVGEQYF | TRBV9 | . | TRBJ2-7 | .
TGTGCCAGCAGCCTCGCTTCGGACAGCTTCCAAGAGACCCAGTACTTC | CASSLASDSFQETQYF | TRBV7-2 | . | TRBJ2-5 | .
TGTGCCAGCAGCGACGGACAGGGTAACTATGGCTACACCTTC | CASSDGQGNYGYTF | TRBV2 | TRBD1 | TRBJ1-2 | few
TGTGCCAGCAGCCGGCGGGGGCCGCCCCAGCATTTT | CASSRRGPPQHF | TRBV7-6 | . | TRBJ1-5 | .
TGTGCCAGCAGCGACAGGGGGCCGGTGGCTTTCTTT | CASSDRGPVAFF | TRBV2 | TRBD1 | TRBJ1-1 | .
TGTGCCAGCAGCCAAGGGACAGCCGACAATGAGCAGTTCTTC | CASSQGTADNEQFF | TRBV7-3 | TRBD1 | TRBJ2-1 | .
TGTGCCAGCAGCCAAGATCCAGCGGGGGGGCCTGGCACCGGGGAGCTGTTTTTT | CASSQDPAGGPGTGELFF | TRBV4-2 | TRBD2 | TRBJ2-2 | .
TGTGCCAGCAGTTCAGGGACGTCGACGATCATGGCCCAGCATTTT | CASSSGTSTIMAQHF | TRBV5-8 | . | TRBJ1-5 | .
TGTGCCAGCAGCACCTCCGGGACTCGGGGGGGCGAGCAGTACTTC | CASSTSGTRGGEQYF | TRBV27 | TRBD2 | TRBJ2-7 | .
TGCGCCAGCAGCAGCGGGATCGACTACAATGAGCAGTTCTTC | CASSSGIDYNEQFF | TRBV5-1 | TRBD2 | TRBJ2-1 | .
TGCGCCAGCAGCTTCACAGGGGGTGGGAGCACTGAAGCTTTCTTT | CASSFTGGGSTEAFF | TRBV5-1 | TRBD1 | TRBJ1-1 | .
TGTGCCAGCAGCTTAGGTACGGGGGACAATCAGCCCCAGCATTTT | CASSLGTGDNQPQHF | TRBV7-2 | . | TRBJ1-5 | .
TGTGCCAGCAGCGGGACCCCTACGAGCTCCTACGAGCAGTACTTC | CASSGTPTSSYEQYF | TRBV9 | . | TRBJ2-7 | once
TGTGCCAGCGTCTGGGGAACCGATCAGCCCCAGCATTTT | CASVWGTDQPQHF | TRBV6-1 | . | TRBJ1-5 | .
TGTGCCAGCAGCAAGGGTGGGACAGTGGTACAAGAGACCCAGTACTTC | CASSKGGTVVQETQYF | TRBV5-4 | TRBD1 | TRBJ2-5 | .
TGTGCCAGCAGCGTAGGGACAGGGAAGCAAGAGACCCAGTACTTC | CASSVGTGKQETQYF | TRBV9 | TRBD1 | TRBJ2-5 | .
TGTGCCAGTAGTATTGCAGGGAACTATGGCTACACCTTC | CASSIAGNYGYTF | TRBV19 | . | TRBJ1-2 | .
TGTGCCAGCAGTTTGGGACAGGGGGCTTACGAGCAGTACTTC | CASSLGQGAYEQYF | TRBV6-5 | TRBD1 | TRBJ2-7 | .
TGTGCCAGCAGCGAGGGTATAAGCTCCTACGAGCAGTACTTC | CASSEGISSYEQYF | TRBV9 | . | TRBJ2-7 | once
TGCAGTGCTGGCCCCGGCTACGAGCAGTACTTC | CSAGPGYEQYF | TRBV20-1 | . | TRBJ2-7 | .
TGCGCCAGCAGCTACGGACAGGGTGAGCAGTACTTC | CASSYGQGEQYF | TRBV5-1 | TRBD1 | TRBJ2-7 | .
TGTGCCACCAGCAGAGATAGTCAGGGTTACTACGAGCAGTACTTC | CATSRDSQGYYEQYF | TRBV15 | . | TRBJ2-7 | .
TGTGCCAGCAGCTCCGCGGGGGCCCAGTACTTC | CASSSAGAQYF | TRBV14 | TRBD2 | TRBJ2-5 | .
TGTGCCAGCAGTTTGTTCACAGGTGCTTTTGGGTACACCTTC | CASSLFTGAFGYTF | TRBV6-5 | . | TRBJ1-2 | .
TGTGCCAGCAGCGACCCGGGAGGGTACAATGAGCAGTTCTTC | CASSDPGGYNEQFF | TRBV11-2 | TRBD2 | TRBJ2-1 | .
TGTGCCAGCAGCGTGGGACACGTAGCTAACATTCAGTACTTC | CASSVGHVANIQYF | TRBV9 | . | TRBJ2-4 | once
TGCGCCAGCAGCCAAGATTGGGGTTCGAACTATGGCTACACCTTC | CASSQDWGSNYGYTF | TRBV4-3 | . | TRBJ1-2 | .
TGTGCCAGCAGTGACAGGGGCGAGCAGTACTTC | CASSDRGEQYF | TRBV6-4 | . | TRBJ2-7 | .
TGTGCCAGCAGTTACGGGGCAGGGCCCTACGAGCAGTACTTC | CASSYGAGPYEQYF | TRBV6-6 | . | TRBJ2-7 | .
TGTGCCAGTAGCAGCCCTGGGCAGGGTAGCACAGATACGCAGTATTTT | CASSSPGQGSTDTQYF | TRBV19 | . | TRBJ2-3 | .
TGTGCCAGTAGCCTCATCGGGACAGGGGTGCCCGGGGAGCTGTTTTTT | CASSLIGTGVPGELFF | TRBV19 | TRBD1 | TRBJ2-2 | .
TGTGCCAGTACCGGCGGCAAAGAGACCCAGTACTTC | CASTGGKETQYF | TRBV7-9 | . | TRBJ2-5 | .
TGTGCCAGCAGCCCGGCTGCGGTTGGCTCTGGGGCCAACGTCCTGACTTTC | CASSPAAVGSGANVLTF | TRBV7-3 | . | TRBJ2-6 | .
TGTGCCAGCAGCTTAGCGACAGGGTCGGAAGAGCAGTACTTC | CASSLATGSEEQYF | TRBV7-9 | TRBD1 | TRBJ2-7 | .
TGTGCCAGCAGTTTCCCAGGGAACGGGGAAAAACTGTTTTTT | CASSFPGNGEKLFF | TRBV28 | . | TRBJ1-4 | .
TGTGCCAGCAGAAACCAAGAGACCCAGTACTTC | CASRNQETQYF | TRBV2 | . | TRBJ2-5 | .
TGTGCCACCCTACCCATTACAGGGTCGGGTCAGCCCCAGCATTTT | CATLPITGSGQPQHF | TRBV28 | . | TRBJ1-5 | .
TGTGCCAGCAGCTTCGGGACGAGACCTGGCGGGGAGCTGTTTTTT | CASSFGTRPGGELFF | TRBV5-6 | . | TRBJ2-2 | once
TGTGCCAGCAGCTCGGGACTCCAAGAGACCCAGTACTTC | CASSSGLQETQYF | TRBV28 | . | TRBJ2-5 | once
TGTGCCAGCAGCTCAGGACTAGCGGAGACGTACCAAGAGACCCAGTACTTC | CASSSGLAETYQETQYF | TRBV7-2 | TRBD2 | TRBJ2-5 | .
TGTGCCAGTGGGAGGGACAGGGTAAGCGAGCAGTACTTC | CASGRDRVSEQYF | TRBV27 | TRBD1 | TRBJ2-7 | .
TGTGCCAGCAGTCCCGGGACCTGGGGTTCACCCCTCCACTTT | CASSPGTWGSPLHF | TRBV27 | . | TRBJ1-6 | .
TGCGCCAGCAGTTTGGACAGGGGGTTAGATACGCAGTATTTT | CASSLDRGLDTQYF | TRBV10-1 | TRBD1 | TRBJ2-3 | .
TGCAGCGTTGAAGAATTAAGACAGGGAGGTCCCCTGTTCTATGGCTACACCTTC | CSVEELRQGGPLFYGYTF | TRBV29-1 | TRBD1 | TRBJ1-2 | .
TGTGCCAGCAGCTTAGTCTCGGATGAAAAACTGTTTTTT | CASSLVSDEKLFF | TRBV7-9 | . | TRBJ1-4 | .
TGTGCCAGCAACGCAGGGGGCGCCGAGACCCAGTACTTC | CASNAGGAETQYF | TRBV2 | TRBD1 | TRBJ2-5 | once